This is a list of T cell receptor beta chains from one sample in a study of blood T cell repertoires in COVID-19. TCRdb keeps only in-frame clones here, not all; method: immunoSEQ multiplex PCR. The sample lists about 310,000 clones, roughly 91% occurring once. Sequencing was performed on PBMCs or T cells enriched from blood (not recorded which). The receptors originated from a woman under 40 who had recovered from COVID-19. CDR3s include the opening cysteine and the closing phenylalanine or tryptophan. A D gene is named only where the DNA matches it firmly. Only some rows state a clone size, as once, few, many or a class for expanded clones.

- | - | TRBJ1-1 | TRBV16 | CASSQGRSGARNTEAFF | TGTGCCAGCAGCCAAGGTAGATCAGGGGCCAGGAACACTGAAGCTTTCTTT
- | - | TRBJ1-1 | TRBV15 | CATSVHRASNTEAFF | TGTGCCACCAGCGTTCACAGGGCCTCGAACACTGAAGCTTTCTTT
TRBD1 | - | TRBJ1-2 | TRBV7-2 | CASSLGTGFGVNYGYTF | TGTGCCAGCAGCTTAGGGACAGGGTTTGGGGTTAACTATGGCTACACCTTC
TRBD1 | - | TRBJ1-5 | TRBV5-1 | CASSPSGTGGNQPQHF | TGCGCCAGCAGCCCCTCCGGGACAGGGGGAAATCAGCCCCAGCATTTT
- | - | TRBJ2-6 | TRBV6-5 | CASSPRISGANVLTF | TGTGCCAGCAGCCCGAGGATTTCTGGGGCCAACGTCCTGACTTTC
- | few | TRBJ2-7 | TRBV20-1 | CSARSSYEQYF | TGCAGTGCTAGGAGCTCCTACGAGCAGTACTTC
- | once | TRBJ2-3 | TRBV3-1/TRBV3-2 | CASSDRGWSYTQYF | TGTGCCAGCAGCGACCGAGGATGGTCGTATACGCAGTATTTT
TRBD2 | - | TRBJ2-3 | TRBV29-1 | CSGDPGGTDTQYF | TGCAGCGGCGACCCGGGAGGTACAGATACGCAGTATTTT
TRBD2 | - | TRBJ2-1 | TRBV4-1 | CASSPTGLAGYSSYNEQFF | TGCGCCAGCAGCCCTACGGGACTAGCGGGTTATAGCTCCTACAATGAGCAGTTCTTC
TRBD1 | - | TRBJ1-1 | TRBV7-9 | CASSQTGGLNTEAFF | TGTGCCAGCAGCCAAACAGGGGGCCTGAACACTGAAGCTTTCTTT
- | - | TRBJ2-7 | TRBV20-1 | CSASMSTAYEQYF | TGCAGTGCTAGTATGAGTACAGCCTACGAGCAGTACTTC
TRBD2 | - | TRBJ2-2 | TRBV7-2 | CASSLTSVDGELFF | TGTGCCAGCAGCTTGACTAGCGTCGACGGGGAGCTGTTTTTT
TRBD1 | - | TRBJ2-7 | TRBV15 | CATSRGRLQGDEQYF | TGTGCCACCAGCAGAGGTCGTTTACAGGGGGACGAGCAGTACTTC
- | - | TRBJ2-3 | TRBV7-2 | CASSLRGSGRELNTQYF | TGTGCCAGCAGCTTACGGGGTTCGGGACGGGAGTTGAATACGCAGTATTTT
TRBD1 | - | TRBJ1-4 | TRBV15 | CATSREPDRDEKLFF | TGTGCCACCAGCAGAGAACCCGACAGGGACGAAAAACTGTTTTTT
TRBD1 | - | TRBJ1-5 | TRBV11-2 | CASSSGTGNQPQHF | TGTGCCAGCAGCTCCGGGACAGGGAATCAGCCCCAGCATTTT
TRBD1 | - | TRBJ1-5 | TRBV30 | CAWSVLDRVDQPQHF | TGTGCCTGGAGTGTACTGGACAGGGTGGATCAGCCCCAGCATTTT
- | - | TRBJ2-2 | TRBV27 | CASSLESVGLTGELFF | TGTGCCAGCAGTTTAGAGAGTGTTGGGCTTACCGGGGAGCTGTTTTTT
- | - | TRBJ1-5 | TRBV6-6 | CASSYGGASQHF | TGTGCCAGCAGTTACGGGGGGGCTTCCCAGCATTTT
TRBD1 | - | TRBJ1-2 | TRBV6-1 | CASRDREGAGYTF | TGTGCCAGCAGGGACAGGGAGGGTGCTGGCTACACCTTC
TRBD2 | - | TRBJ2-7 | TRBV5-4 | CASSLVGGSLYEQYF | TGTGCCAGCAGCTTGGTGGGGGGGTCCCTCTACGAGCAGTACTTC